The entry below gives a single T cell receptor beta chain sequence along with its context. Using unique molecular identifiers, the investigators prepared the TCRbeta library. TCRdb processed the PCR reads anew with MiXCR; each CDR3 protein has one entry. The data contain approximately 520,000 distinct CDR3 sequences, approximately 29% of them seen just once; the ten biggest clones take up around 2.5%. Germline V lookup: CDR1 MNHEY, CDR2 SVGAGI. Trimming took off 0 bases at V and 2 bases at J, with 8 bases between the two ends. The CDR3 loop spans 15 amino acids. The sample is drawn from a study of T-cell reconstitution after alpha-beta-depleted transplantation in children.

This TCR came from a human donor who donated a stem cell graft to a child with aplastic anemia. The V call is TRBV6-5, the J call TRBJ1-5; no clear D. Sequenced material: PBMCs from the stem cell graft donor, taken from the stem cell graft. The chain's CDR3 is CASSYSKAGNQPQHF. The CDR3 DNA reads TGTGCCAGCAGTTACTCGAAGGCAGGCAATCAGCCCCAGCATTTT.